The 19 T cell receptor beta chains below were found in one sample sequenced in a study of blood T cell repertoires in COVID-19. The method was immunoSEQ multiplex PCR; TCRdb's version includes in-frame clones alone and lacks a portion of them. The sample lists 95,000 to 150,000 clones, under 90% occurring once. The sequencing sample was made of peripheral blood. These receptors all stem from a man in his 60s with acute or convalescent COVID-19.

The rearrangement links TRBV7-2 to TRBJ2-5, with 7 nucleotides matching TRBD2. V lost 3 bases, J lost 5 bases, and 3 bases stayed unmatched. CDR1 is SGHTA, CDR2 FQGNSA, per germline. The CDR3 has 13 residues. The chain's CDR3 is CASSFGGSETQYF. The CDR3 DNA reads as TGTGCCAGCAGCTTCGGGGGGAGTGAGACCCAGTACTTC. Complete variable domain (other parts from reference TRBV7-2 and TRBJ2-5): GAGVSQSPSNKVTEKGKDVELRCDPISGHTALYWYRQSLGQGLEFLIYFQGNSAPDKSGLPSDRFSAERTGGSVSTLTIQRTQQEDSAVYLCASSFGGSETQYFGPGTRLLVL.

This chain connects TRBV28 to TRBJ1-4; 8 nucleotides line up with TRBD1. With 7 bases clipped from V and 7 bases from J, the junction kept 8 bases outside the gene matches. Germline values: CDR1 MDHEN, CDR2 SYDVKM. The CDR3 consists of 14 residues. The CDR3: CASTSTGESEKLFF. In nucleotides, the CDR3 is TGTGCCAGCACCTCGACAGGGGAAAGTGAAAAACTGTTTTTT.

The chain couples TRBV7-9 to TRBJ2-1, with a tentative D call TRBD1 (5 bases). This CDR3 spans 16 amino acids. The V end was cut by 5 bases, the J end by 7 bases, with 21 bases between. CDR1 is SEHNR, CDR2 FQNEAQ, per germline (reference sequence). CDR3 nucleotide sequence: TGTGCCAGCAGCCACAGGTCCCGGACCGACGAGAATGAGCAGTTCTTC. Its translation is CASSHRSRTDENEQFF.

The J gene is TRBJ2-7, the V gene TRBV6-5, with TRBD1 as a possible D gene (6 bases). The length of the CDR3 is 14 residues. Trimming cost V 5 bases and J 3 bases, with 14 bases left between them. The germline V gene has CDR1 MNHEY and CDR2 SVGAGI. The CDR3 protein is CASSPTGLLYEQYF. DNA of the CDR3: TGTGCCAGCAGTCCGACAGGCCTTCTCTACGAGCAGTACTTC.

This clone has only a few counts. The CDR3 DNA reads TGTGCCAGTACCCGACAGGGGGGAACTGAAGCTTTCTTT. Its protein product is CASTRQGGTEAFF. V is TRBV19 and J is TRBJ1-1; TRBD1 matches 9 bases. V lost 7 bases and J lost 5; bases outside the gene matches: 5. The germline gives CDR1 LNHDA, CDR2 SQIVND (reference sequence). The length of the CDR3 is 13 residues.

V usage is TRBV4-3 and J usage is TRBJ1-2; maybe TRBD1 (6 bases). Per germline, CDR1 LGHNA and CDR2 YSLEER. The CDR3 consists of 15 residues. Trimming stripped 4 bases from V and 0 bases from J, with 12 bases between. The CDR3 DNA is TGCGCCAGCAGCCCACAGAGGGGGTCTAACTATGGCTACACCTTC. Translating gives CASSPQRGSNYGYTF.

The V and J genes are TRBV27 and TRBJ2-1; possibly TRBD2 for D (6 bases). The CDR3 runs 14 residues. Germline V CDR1 and CDR2: MNHEY, SMNVEV (reference sequence). Trimming pared 3 bases from V and 5 bases from J, leaving 11 bases between. The CDR3 region has the DNA TGTGCCAGCAGTTTGGGGGGACCCCACAATGAGCAGTTCTTC. It is translated as CASSLGGPHNEQFF.

The chain employs TRBV3-1 (or the pseudogene TRBV3-2) and TRBJ2-6; D not certain. The ends were cut back, 1 base at V and 4 bases at J, with 8 bases in the middle. Per germline, CDR1 LGHDT and CDR2 YNNKEL (reference sequence). CDR3 size: 15 residues. CDR3 region: CASSQGPGGANVLTF. CDR3 sequence (DNA): TGTGCCAGCAGCCAAGGGCCAGGAGGGGCCAACGTCCTGACTTTC.

J is TRBJ1-4 and V is TRBV3-1 (or the pseudogene TRBV3-2); 8 positions agree with TRBD1. The germline V gene has CDR1 LGHDT and CDR2 YNNKEL (reference sequence). J lost 6 bases, V lost 4 bases, and 7 bases had no gene match. This CDR3 region has 15 residues. The CDR3 DNA reads as TGTGCCAGCAGCCTCCTGACAGGGGTGGATGAAAAACTGTTTTTT. Translation: CASSLLTGVDEKLFF.

This sequence joins TRBV9 and TRBJ2-7; 9 nucleotides agree with TRBD1. Germline-derived CDR1 and CDR2 are SGDLS and YYNGEE. The CDR3 totals 14 residues. Unmatched junction bases numbered 5, after V lost 3 bases and J lost 4 bases. DNA for the CDR3: TGTGCCAGCAGCGCCGGCGGGACAGGGTACGAGCAGTACTTC. Residues: CASSAGGTGYEQYF.

This rearrangement joins TRBV19 to TRBJ1-1; 7 bases line up with TRBD1. CDR1 is LNHDA, CDR2 SQIVND, per germline (reference sequence). The CDR3 is 14 residues long. V dropped 5 bases and J dropped 4; count of bases not matched to a gene: 7. CDR3 sequence: CASSAVYRGTEAFF. CDR3 bases: TGTGCCAGTAGTGCAGTTTACAGGGGCACTGAAGCTTTCTTT.

The V call is TRBV28, the J call TRBJ1-1; D unclear. V lost 6 bases to trimming and J lost 4 bases, with 12 bases between them. The CDR3 runs 13 residues. Germline CDR1 is MDHEN and CDR2 is SYDVKM. The CDR3 DNA is TGTGCCAGCAGCATTGGTCCGGGCACTGAAGCTTTCTTT. This gives the protein CASSIGPGTEAFF.

The gene calls are TRBV5-1 and TRBJ2-1; 10 bases are shared with TRBD2. This CDR3 has 14 amino acids. CDR1 and CDR2 (germline): SGHRS, YFSETQ. The J segment lost 7 bases and the V segment lost 4 bases, leaving 5 bases of the junction unmatched. CDR3 sequence: CASSRGTSANEQFF. CDR3 DNA: TGCGCCAGCAGCCGGGGGACTAGCGCAAATGAGCAGTTCTTC.

J is TRBJ1-5 and V is TRBV10-3; 11 bases fit TRBD1. The J segment lost 5 bases and the V segment lost 5 bases, leaving 5 bases of the junction unmatched. The CDR3 consists of 15 residues. Germline-derived CDR1 and CDR2 are ENHRY and SYGVKD. The CDR3 region is CAISRGQGADQPQHF. The CDR3 nucleotides are TGTGCCATCAGTCGTGGACAGGGGGCAGATCAGCCCCAGCATTTT.

This chain uses TRBV7-6 with TRBJ2-1, with D possibly matching TRBD1 (5 bases). The CDR3 contains 13 residues. Trimming removed 4 bases at V and 3 bases at J, with 7 bases between. Germline lookup yields CDR1 SGHVS and CDR2 FNYEAQ. The CDR3 bases are TGTGCCAGCAGCTCAACAGGCTACAATGAGCAGTTCTTC. This translates into CASSSTGYNEQFF.

The genes are TRBV6-6 and TRBJ1-4; 7 nucleotides align to TRBD1. V shed 7 bases, J shed 10 bases, and the junction held 9 bases outside the gene matches. The CDR3 is made up of 13 amino acids. Germline V lookup: CDR1 MNHNY, CDR2 SVGAGI (reference sequence). For the CDR3, the DNA is TGTGCCAGCATCGGGACAGAGACTCGAAAACTGTTTTTT. This gives the protein CASIGTETRKLFF.

This chain links TRBV27 with TRBJ2-1; D is undetermined. The CDR3 runs to 15 residues. Trimming took off 6 bases at V and 0 bases at J, with 12 bases between the two ends. Germline V lookup: CDR1 MNHEY, CDR2 SMNVEV (reference sequence). In DNA form, the CDR3 reads TGTGCCAGCAGCGGGTTTGAAAACTCCTACAATGAGCAGTTCTTC. Protein: CASSGFENSYNEQFF.

This clone has a single count. This rearrangement joins TRBV6-2 or TRBV6-3 to TRBJ2-1; 13 bases are shared with TRBD2. This CDR3 spans 15 amino acids. Germline assignment: CDR1 MNHEY and CDR2 SVGEGT. Trimming cost V 6 bases and J 9 bases; bases outside gene matches: 8. The CDR3 reads CASSDTSGRAGEQFF. The CDR3 DNA follows: TGTGCCAGCAGCGACACTAGCGGGAGGGCCGGTGAGCAGTTCTTC.

This sequence joins TRBV30 and TRBJ1-1; D call uncertain. The germline V and J ends were trimmed by 7 bases and 5 bases, with 14 bases remaining between them. The germline V gene has CDR1 GTSNPN and CDR2 SVGIG (reference sequence). This CDR3 is 12 amino acids long. CDR3 coding DNA: TGTGCCTCCGGAGGACGGATAACTGAAGCTTTCTTT. Protein sequence: CASGGRITEAFF.